This section outlines one T cell receptor (beta chain) sequence together with its context. The data stem from a study of cytomegalovirus exposure and HLA in healthy donors. This CDR3 has 15 residues. Looked up from germline, CDR1 is MNHNS and CDR2 is SASEGT. Trimming stripped 0 bases from V and 5 bases from J, with 10 bases between. The assay was immunoSEQ multiplex PCR, and TCRdb's table has in-frame clones only and misses some. The sample lists some 290,000 clones; approximately 91% were seen once. The sequencing sample was made of PBMCs. The source of this sequence is a man aged 25-40 years in good health and CMV-seronegative. This chain connects TRBV6-1 to TRBJ1-4, with a weak D call TRBD1 (5 bases). This CDR3 reads CASSEALAGNEKLFF. As DNA, the CDR3 is TGTGCCAGCAGTGAAGCGCTTGCAGGGAATGAAAAACTGTTTTTT.